This T cell receptor (beta chain) originates from a study of blood T cell repertoires in COVID-19. On the study more broadly: Acute and convalescent COVID-19 samples came from the United States, Italy and Spain. Sources were T cells, B-cell-depleted T cells, or PBMCs; the material itself was cDNA or gDNA.

CDR3 length equals 14 residues. CDR1 and CDR2 from the germline V gene are MNHEY and SVGAGI. The V and J ends lost 2 bases and 7 bases, in that order; junction bases with no gene match: 5. Only in-frame clones appear in the TCRdb table, and some are missing; sequencing was by immunoSEQ multiplex PCR. The repertoire holds around 120,000 clones, with around two thirds as singletons. What was sequenced was peripheral blood. The genes are TRBV6-5 and TRBJ1-1, with TRBD1 matching 9 bases. The source of this sequence is a woman aged 70-85 years with acute or convalescent COVID-19. Here the CDR3 reads CASSYGTGIDEAFF. The CDR3, as DNA: TGTGCCAGCAGTTACGGGACAGGGATAGATGAAGCTTTCTTT.